What follows are 17 T cell receptor beta chains derived from one specimen sequenced in a study of blood T cell repertoires in COVID-19. Clones were read by immunoSEQ multiplex PCR, and TCRdb kept only the in-frame ones, dropping some. This table has hundreds of thousands of clones, about nine tenths appearing once. The sequenced sample consisted of peripheral blood. All receptors derive from a woman between 45 and 65 years old with COVID-19, enrolled during active disease.

This clone appeared a few times. The chain links TRBV30 to TRBJ2-7; TRBD2 matches 10 bases. The V gene's germline CDR1 is GTSNPN and CDR2 SVGIG (reference sequence). The CDR3 extends over 14 amino acids. The ends lost 1 base at V and 3 bases at J; junction bases unmatched: 3. The CDR3 DNA sequence: TGTGCCTGGAGTGCGGCTAGCGGGGGCTACGAGCAGTACTTC. Its protein is CAWSAASGGYEQYF.

The V gene is TRBV6-6, the J gene TRBJ2-5, with D maybe TRBD2 (6 bases). Germline V gives CDR1 MNHNY, CDR2 SVGAGI (reference sequence). This CDR3 has 16 residues. Between the trimmed V and J ends, which lost 1 base and 2 bases, there was a span of 14 bases. Here the CDR3 reads CASSYWSSGRQETQYF. DNA of the CDR3: TGTGCCAGCAGTTACTGGAGTAGCGGACGACAAGAGACCCAGTACTTC.

This chain connects TRBV3-1 (or the pseudogene TRBV3-2) to TRBJ2-5; D call uncertain. The V gene's germline CDR1 is LGHDT and CDR2 YNNKEL (reference sequence). Trimming took 0 bases from V and 2 from J, leaving 10 bases between them. The CDR3 consists of 15 residues. CDR3 DNA: TGTGCCAGCAGCCAAGATGAGGTCAGTCAAGAGACCCAGTACTTC. It encodes CASSQDEVSQETQYF.

The rearrangement links TRBV30 to TRBJ2-5; D gene unclear. V was cut by 0 bases and J by 4 bases, with 12 bases left in between. There are 14 residues in the CDR3. Per the germline V gene, CDR1 is GTSNPN and CDR2 is SVGIG (reference sequence). CDR3 in DNA: TGTGCCTGGAGTGTACTTGCGCCCGGAGAGACCCAGTACTTC. Encoded protein: CAWSVLAPGETQYF. The full variable domain, its missing parts supplied by reference TRBV30 and TRBJ2-5, is SQTIHQWPATLVQPVGSPLSLECTVEGTSNPNLYWYRQAAGRGLQLLFYSVGIGQISSEVPQNLSASRPQDRQFILSSKKLLLSDSGFYLCAWSVLAPGETQYFGPGTRLLVL.

The chain is built from TRBV19 and TRBJ1-2; a possible D gene is TRBD1 (6 bases). The germline gives CDR1 LNHDA, CDR2 SQIVND (reference sequence). V lost 5 bases, J lost 4 bases, and 17 bases lay in between. The CDR3 contains 15 residues. The CDR3 DNA reads as TGTGCCAGTAGTCCAAATCTTAGACAGGTCTATGGCTACACCTTC. Protein: CASSPNLRQVYGYTF.

This clone is a singleton in its sample. The chain recombines TRBV5-6 with TRBJ1-6, with TRBD1 identical over 9 bases. V dropped 0 bases and J dropped 9; count of bases not matched to a gene: 7. CDR1 is SGHDT, CDR2 YYEEEE, per germline. This CDR3 contains 16 residues. CDR3: CASSLEGTGTSSPLHF. The CDR3 DNA sequence: TGTGCCAGCAGCTTGGAAGGGACAGGGACTAGTTCACCCCTCCACTTT.

The rearrangement joins TRBV12-5 to TRBJ1-1; D unresolved. The CDR3 spans 13 residues. Germline CDR1 reads LGHNT; CDR2 reads FRNRAP. V lost 5 bases and J 1 base, leaving 8 bases between the germline ends. CDR3 loop: CASGTHTNTEAFF. The CDR3 DNA reads TGTGCTAGTGGTACCCACACGAACACTGAAGCTTTCTTT.

Here the CDR3 reads CASSDRRYEQYF. Here the CDR3 DNA reads TGTGCCAGCAGCGACAGACGCTACGAGCAGTACTTC. This sequence joins TRBV6-2 or TRBV6-3 and TRBJ2-7; perhaps TRBD1 as D (5 bases). Per the germline V gene, CDR1 is MNHEY and CDR2 is SVGEGT. V was cut by 6 bases and J by 3 bases, with 9 bases left in between. The CDR3 spans 12 residues.

The chain couples TRBV21-1 to TRBJ1-4; the table calls TRBD1, which could not be checked here. TRBV21-1 has pseudogene status. CDR3 length: 15 residues. The CDR3 protein is CATGDDREANEKLFF. The CDR3 nucleotides read TGTGCCACCGGAGATGACAGGGAAGCTAATGAAAAACTGTTTTTT.

This clone has just one count. The CDR3 protein is CASSSRGLAGSETQYF. The CDR3 nucleotides are TGTGCCAGCAGCTCTCGGGGACTAGCGGGATCGGAGACCCAGTACTTC. The V and J genes are TRBV7-2 and TRBJ2-5; TRBD2 agrees at 13 bases. The CDR3 runs 16 residues. From germline, CDR1 is SGHTA and CDR2 FQGNSA. The trim removed 4 bases at V and 5 bases at J, leaving 7 bases unmatched.

V and J are TRBV5-1 and TRBJ2-1, with 14 positions matching TRBD2. After removal of 4 bases from V and 0 bases from J, the junction contained 9 bases not matched to a gene. CDR1 is SGHRS, CDR2 YFSETQ, per germline. The CDR3 covers 19 residues. The CDR3 DNA sequence: TGCGCCAGCAGCCGGGGGACTAGCGGGAGATCGGGCTCCTACAATGAGCAGTTCTTC. This encodes CASSRGTSGRSGSYNEQFF.

The genes are TRBV14 and TRBJ2-3; D possibly corresponds to TRBD2 (5 bases). Germline-derived CDR1 and CDR2 are SGHDN and FVKESK. This CDR3 has 13 amino acids. V lost 2 bases and J lost 4, with 7 bases in between. CDR3 residues: CASSQPGADTQYF. As DNA, the CDR3 is TGTGCCAGCAGCCAACCCGGGGCAGATACGCAGTATTTT.

The chain links TRBV7-8 to TRBJ1-5; maybe TRBD1 (6 bases). The V gene lost 4 bases and the J gene lost 6 bases, with 16 bases spanning the gap. CDR1 is SGHVS and CDR2 is FQNEAQ in the germline V gene. There are 15 residues in the CDR3. The CDR3 DNA is TGTGCCAGCAGCTCACAGGGAGTTAAGGCTCAGCCCCAGCATTTT. It specifies CASSSQGVKAQPQHF.

The CDR3 region is CAISESSSQDNEKLFF. CDR3 nucleotide sequence: TGTGCCATCAGTGAGTCGAGTTCTCAGGATAATGAAAAACTGTTTTTT. This chain links TRBV10-3 with TRBJ1-4; D is undetermined. The length of the CDR3 is 16 residues. The germline V gene encodes CDR1 ENHRY and CDR2 SYGVKD. Trimming pared 0 bases from V and 4 bases from J, leaving 12 bases between.

CDR3 loop: CASSPAGTRDGYTF. In nucleotides, the CDR3 is TGTGCCAGCAGCCCAGCCGGGACTAGGGATGGCTACACCTTC. The chain recombines TRBV4-2 with TRBJ1-2, with D maybe TRBD1 (5 bases). The CDR3 is 14 amino acids. CDR1 is LGHNA and CDR2 is YNFKEQ in the germline V gene. V was trimmed by 4 bases and J by 6 bases, leaving 15 bases between them.

V and J are TRBV5-4 and TRBJ2-5, with TRBD2 identical over 9 bases. The germline CDR1 and CDR2 sequences are SGHNT and YYREEE (reference sequence). CDR3 length: 16 amino acids. Trimming cost V 4 bases and J 2 bases; bases outside gene matches: 9. Here the CDR3 reads CASSTISGSRQETQYF. The CDR3 nucleotides are TGTGCCAGCAGCACCATTAGCGGGAGTCGGCAAGAGACCCAGTACTTC. The full variable domain, rest sourced from reference TRBV5-4 and TRBJ2-5, is ETGVTQSPTHLIKTRGQQVTLRCSSQSGHNTVSWYQQALGQGPQFIFQYYREEENGRGNFPPRFSGLQFPNYSSELNVNALELDDSALYLCASSTISGSRQETQYFGPGTRLLVL.

This chain uses TRBV2 with TRBJ2-1, with TRBD1 matching 7 bases. Per germline, CDR1 SNHLY and CDR2 FYNNEI. This CDR3 region has 14 residues. The J segment lost 5 bases and the V segment lost 8 bases, leaving 9 bases of the junction unmatched. The CDR3 DNA sequence: TGTGCCAGCGCCGGGTGGACAGGAGACAATGAGCAGTTCTTC. It translates to CASAGWTGDNEQFF.